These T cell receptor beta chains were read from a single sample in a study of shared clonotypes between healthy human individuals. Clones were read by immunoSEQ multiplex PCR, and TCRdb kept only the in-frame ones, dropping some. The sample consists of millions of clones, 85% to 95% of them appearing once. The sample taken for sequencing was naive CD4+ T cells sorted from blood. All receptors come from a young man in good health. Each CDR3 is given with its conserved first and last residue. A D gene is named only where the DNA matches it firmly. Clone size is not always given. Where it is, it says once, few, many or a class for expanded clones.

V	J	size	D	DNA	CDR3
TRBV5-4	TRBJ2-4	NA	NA	TGTGCCAGCAGCTTGGGGGACCTGAACATTCAGTACTTC	CASSLGDLNIQYF
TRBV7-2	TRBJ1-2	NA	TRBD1	TGTGCCAGCAGCCCACAATTAATGACAGGGGGCGATGGCTACACCTTC	CASSPQLMTGGDGYTF
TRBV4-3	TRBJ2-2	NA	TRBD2	TGCGCCAGCAGCCAAGGACTAGCGGGAGGGACCGGGGAGCTGTTTTTT	CASSQGLAGGTGELFF
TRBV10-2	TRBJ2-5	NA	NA	TGCGCCAGCAGTGAGGCCGCAACCAGGACAGAGACCCAGTACTTC	CASSEAATRTETQYF
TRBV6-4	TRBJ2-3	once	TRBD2	TGTGCCAGCAGCCAACAAAGCGGGGCAGGGGATACGCAGTATTTT	CASSQQSGAGDTQYF
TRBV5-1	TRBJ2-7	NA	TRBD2	TGCGCCAGCAGTATTGCCCTAGCGGGAGTCTACGAGCAGTACTTC	CASSIALAGVYEQYF
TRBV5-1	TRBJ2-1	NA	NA	TGCGCCAGCAGCAGTGACAGCTCCTACAATGAGCAGTTCTTC	CASSSDSSYNEQFF
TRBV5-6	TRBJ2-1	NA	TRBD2	TGTGCCAGCAGCTTACTAGCGGGAGACTACAATGAGCAGTTCTTC	CASSLLAGDYNEQFF
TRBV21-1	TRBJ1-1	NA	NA	TGTGCCAGCAGCAAATCGGCCGGGACAGGAGCGTCGCTCGGGAGAGCTTTCTTT	CASSKSAGTGASLGRAFF
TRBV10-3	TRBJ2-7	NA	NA	TGTGCCATCAGTGAGCCTAGCTACGAGCAGTACTTC	CAISEPSYEQYF
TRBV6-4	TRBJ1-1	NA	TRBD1	TGTGCCAGCAGTCCCTTTGGGGCAGGGGGAGCTTTCTTT	CASSPFGAGGAFF
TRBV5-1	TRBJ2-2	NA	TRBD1	TGCGCCAGCAATGTCGGACAGGGGACCACCGGGGAGCTGTTTTTT	CASNVGQGTTGELFF
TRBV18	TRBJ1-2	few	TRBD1	TGTGCCAGCTCACTGGACAGGGATCAAGGCTACACCTTC	CASSLDRDQGYTF
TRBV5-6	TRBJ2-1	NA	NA	TGTGCCAGCAGCCCAATCTCCTACAATGAGCAGTTCTTC	CASSPISYNEQFF
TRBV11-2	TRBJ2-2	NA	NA	TGTGCCAGCAGCTTAGGTGGACAAAGGGCCGGGGAGCTGTTTTTT	CASSLGGQRAGELFF
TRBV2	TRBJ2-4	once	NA	TGTGCCAGCAGGACGACAGGAGCCAAAAACATTCAGTACTTC	CASRTTGAKNIQYF
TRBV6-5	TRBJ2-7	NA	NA	TGTGCCAGCAGTTCCCGGACTACGGAGCAGTACTTC	CASSSRTTEQYF
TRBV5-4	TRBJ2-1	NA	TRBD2	TGTGCCAGCAGTCTATCGGGGCGGGATAGCGGGTACAATGAGCAGTTCTTC	CASSLSGRDSGYNEQFF
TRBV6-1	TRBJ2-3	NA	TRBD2	TGTGCCAGCAGGCTAGCGGGAGGGCCTGGTACGCAGTATTTT	CASRLAGGPGTQYF
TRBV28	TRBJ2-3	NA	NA	TGTGCCAGCAGTTTTCGTAGCACAGATACGCAGTATTTT	CASSFRSTDTQYF
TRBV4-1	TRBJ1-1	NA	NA	TGCGCCAGCAGCCAAGCCCCTTTGGGCACTGAAGCTTTCTTT	CASSQAPLGTEAFF
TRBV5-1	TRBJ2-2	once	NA	TGCGCCAGCACTCGGGCCGGAGGGCCCGGGGAGCTGTTTTTT	CASTRAGGPGELFF
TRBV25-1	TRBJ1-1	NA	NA	TGTGCCAGCAGTGTTCGGGGGGCGCGGGGCACTGAAGCTTTCTTT	CASSVRGARGTEAFF
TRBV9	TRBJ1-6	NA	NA	TGTGCCAGCAGCGTAGTTGAGGGACCCCTCCACTTT	CASSVVEGPLHF
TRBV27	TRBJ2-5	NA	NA	TGTGCCAGCAGTTTGGGCCCCCCCGGTATGGGTGAGACCCAGTACTTC	CASSLGPPGMGETQYF
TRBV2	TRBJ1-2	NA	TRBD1	TGTGCCAGCAGTGAAGCGTTTAGGGGGCAAGGCTACACCTTC	CASSEAFRGQGYTF
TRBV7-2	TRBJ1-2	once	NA	TGTGCCAGCAGGGCCCGGGACAAGGATGGCTACACCTTC	CASRARDKDGYTF
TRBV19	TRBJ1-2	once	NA	TGTGCCAGTAACCCGGGCGGGGAGTACTATGGCTACACCTTC	CASNPGGEYYGYTF
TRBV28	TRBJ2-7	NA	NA	TGTGCCAGCAGGCAGAACTTCTACGAGCAGTACTTC	CASRQNFYEQYF
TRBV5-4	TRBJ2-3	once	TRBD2	TGTGCCAGCAGCTTGGGCGGGCTAGCGGGAGCAGTTAGTACAGATACGCAGTATTTT	CASSLGGLAGAVSTDTQYF
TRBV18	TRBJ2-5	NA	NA	TGTGCCAGCTCACCAAGGAACTCGCAAGAGACCCAGTACTTC	CASSPRNSQETQYF
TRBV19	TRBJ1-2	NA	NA	TGTGCCAGTAGTATAGGGACGGACTATGGCTACACCTTC	CASSIGTDYGYTF
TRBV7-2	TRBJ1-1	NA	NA	TGTGCCAGCAGCGAGGTAGGGGACACTGAAGCTTTCTTT	CASSEVGDTEAFF
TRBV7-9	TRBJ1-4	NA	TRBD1	TGTGCCAGCAGCTTAGCAGGGGGCAATCGACTGTTTTTT	CASSLAGGNRLFF
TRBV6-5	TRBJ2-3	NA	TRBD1	TGTGCCAGCAGTTACGGGCAGGGGGCCCGCACAGATACGCAGTATTTT	CASSYGQGARTDTQYF
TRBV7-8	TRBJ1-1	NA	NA	TGTGCCAGCAGCTTAGTACAGGATACTGAAGCTTTCTTT	CASSLVQDTEAFF
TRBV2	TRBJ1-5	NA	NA	TGTGCCAGCAGTGAAGCGCGTCGAGGGACCGAGGGGCCCCAGCATTTT	CASSEARRGTEGPQHF
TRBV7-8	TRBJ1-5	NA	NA	TGTGCCAGCAGCTTAGTGGGAGGGGGTAGCAATCAGCCCCAGCATTTT	CASSLVGGGSNQPQHF
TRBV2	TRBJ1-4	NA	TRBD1	TGTGCCAGCGGGGACAGGGGAAATGAAAAACTGTTTTTT	CASGDRGNEKLFF
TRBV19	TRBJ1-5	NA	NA	TGTGCCAGCAAGAGGACTGTCAATCAGCCCCAGCATTTT	CASKRTVNQPQHF
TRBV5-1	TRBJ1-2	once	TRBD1	TGCGCCAGCAGCTTTGGGGACAGGGGCGGTCATGGCTACACCTTC	CASSFGDRGGHGYTF
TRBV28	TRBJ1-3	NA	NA	TGTGCCTCAAACCACGGGACGCTCGGAAACACCATATATTTT	CASNHGTLGNTIYF
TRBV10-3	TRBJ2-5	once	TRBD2	TGTGCCATCAGTGGACTAGCGGGAGCGTTAGGAGAGACCCAGTACTTC	CAISGLAGALGETQYF
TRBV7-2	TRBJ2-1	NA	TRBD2	TGTGCCAGCAGCTTAGAAGGGACTAGGGGCAATGAGCAGTTCTTC	CASSLEGTRGNEQFF
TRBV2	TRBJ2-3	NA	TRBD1	TGTGCCAGCCTCAGACAGGGGGCGAGCACAGATACGCAGTATTTT	CASLRQGASTDTQYF
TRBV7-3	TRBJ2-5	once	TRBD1	TGTGCCAGCAGCTTAACCGGGACAGTGGGGGAGACCCAGTACTTC	CASSLTGTVGETQYF
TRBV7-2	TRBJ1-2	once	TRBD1	TGTGCCAGCAGCACCAGACAGGGTGAAGGCTATGGCTACACCTTC	CASSTRQGEGYGYTF
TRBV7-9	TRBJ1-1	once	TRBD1	TGTGCCAGCAGCGCCGGACAGGGGGAAACTGAAGCTTTCTTT	CASSAGQGETEAFF
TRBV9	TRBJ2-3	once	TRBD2	TGTGCCAGCAGCACCGGGGAGGGTCTTCGCACAGATACGCAGTATTTT	CASSTGEGLRTDTQYF